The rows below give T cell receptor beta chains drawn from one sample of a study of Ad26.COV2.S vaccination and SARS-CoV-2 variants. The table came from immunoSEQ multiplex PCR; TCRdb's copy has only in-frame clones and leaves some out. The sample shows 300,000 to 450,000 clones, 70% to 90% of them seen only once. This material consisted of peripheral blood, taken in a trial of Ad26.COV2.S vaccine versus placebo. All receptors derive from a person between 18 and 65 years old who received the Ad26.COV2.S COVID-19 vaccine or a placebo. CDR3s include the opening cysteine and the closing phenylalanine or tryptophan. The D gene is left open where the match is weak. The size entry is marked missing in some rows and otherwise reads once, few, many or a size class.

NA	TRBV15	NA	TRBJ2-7	TGTGCCACCAGCAGTCCCCCCGGCGAGCAGTACTTC	CATSSPPGEQYF
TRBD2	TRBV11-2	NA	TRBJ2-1	TGTGCCAGCAGCAAAACCGGGACTAGCTACAATGAGCAGTTCTTC	CASSKTGTSYNEQFF
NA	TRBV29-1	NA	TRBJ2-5	TGCAGCGTGGGGCCGGGTCTTCAAGAGACCCAGTACTTC	CSVGPGLQETQYF
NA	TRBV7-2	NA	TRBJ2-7	TGTGCCAGCAGCTTAAAGGGTCCGGCGGATTTGATATACGAGCAGTACTTC	CASSLKGPADLIYEQYF
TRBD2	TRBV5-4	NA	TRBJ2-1	TGTGCCAGCAGCTTGGCCAGCGGGGCCTACAATGAGCAGTTCTTC	CASSLASGAYNEQFF
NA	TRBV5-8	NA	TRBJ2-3	TGTGCCAGCAGCTTGCAGCGGGTCACCACAGATACGCAGTATTTT	CASSLQRVTTDTQYF
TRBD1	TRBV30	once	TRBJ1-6	TGTGCCTGGAGCCCCAACAGGGGTTGGAATTCACCCCTCCACTTT	CAWSPNRGWNSPLHF
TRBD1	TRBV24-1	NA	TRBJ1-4	TGTGCCACCAGTGATTTGCCCCCCCGCCGCAGGGGGGGTGAAAAACTGTTTTTT	CATSDLPPRRRGGEKLFF
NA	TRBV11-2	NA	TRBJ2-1	TGTGCCAGCAGCTTACAAAGTCTAGGGACAGAGCAGTTCTTC	CASSLQSLGTEQFF
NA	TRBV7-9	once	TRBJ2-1	TGTGCCAGCAGCCCGACAGTTATGTACAATGAGCAGTTCTTC	CASSPTVMYNEQFF
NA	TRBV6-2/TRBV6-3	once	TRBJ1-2	TGTGCCAGCAGTTACGGCAGCTATGGCTACACCTTC	CASSYGSYGYTF
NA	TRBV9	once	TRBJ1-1	TGTGCCAGCAGCGTAGTGGTAGGAGGGGGCACTGAAGCTTTCTTT	CASSVVVGGGTEAFF
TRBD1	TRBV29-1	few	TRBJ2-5	TGCAGCGTAGACAGGGGAGGAGAGACCCAGTACTTC	CSVDRGGETQYF
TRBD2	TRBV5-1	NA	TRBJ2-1	TGCGCCAGCAGCTTGGTAGCTAGCGGGGGGGCGACGTACAATGAGCAGTTCTTC	CASSLVASGGATYNEQFF
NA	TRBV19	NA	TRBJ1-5	TGTGCCAGTAAATATTCTGGTACCGCCAATCAGCCCCAGCATTTT	CASKYSGTANQPQHF
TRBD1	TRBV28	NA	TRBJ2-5	TGTGCCAGCAGTCGGCAGGGGGCCCAAGAGACCCAGTACTTC	CASSRQGAQETQYF
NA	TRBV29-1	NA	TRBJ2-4	TGCAGCGTTGGACAGAAAGGGGACATTCAGTACTTC	CSVGQKGDIQYF
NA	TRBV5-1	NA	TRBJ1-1	TGCGCCAGCAGCAGACAGAACACTGAAGCTTTCTTT	CASSRQNTEAFF
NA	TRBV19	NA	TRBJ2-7	TGTGCCAGTAGTATAGAACCTAGGGCCCGGGGTGAGCAGTACTTC	CASSIEPRARGEQYF
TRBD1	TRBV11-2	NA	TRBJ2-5	TGTGCCAGCAGCTTTCCTACAGGGGTTAGGGGAGAGACCCAGTACTTC	CASSFPTGVRGETQYF
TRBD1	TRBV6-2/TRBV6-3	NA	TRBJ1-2	TGTGCCAGCAGTTACTGGACAGGGGACTATGGCTACACCTTC	CASSYWTGDYGYTF
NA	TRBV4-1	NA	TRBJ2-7	TGCGCCAGCAGCCAGACCTCGTGGAGCTCCTACGAGCAGTACTTC	CASSQTSWSSYEQYF
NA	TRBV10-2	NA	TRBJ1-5	TGCGCCAGCAACCGGGACAACAATCAGCCCCAGCATTTT	CASNRDNNQPQHF
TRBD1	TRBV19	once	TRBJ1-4	TGTGCCAGTAGTATCGGGACAGGAAGAAACGAAAAACTGTTTTTT	CASSIGTGRNEKLFF
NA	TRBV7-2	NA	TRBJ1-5	TGTGCCAGCAGCCAACAGGGCCATAGCAATCAGCCCCAGCATTTT	CASSQQGHSNQPQHF
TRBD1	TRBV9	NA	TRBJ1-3	TGTGCCAGCAGCGGAGGACAGGGTGGGATAGGTGGAAACACCATATATTTT	CASSGGQGGIGGNTIYF
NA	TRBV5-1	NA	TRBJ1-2	TGCGCCAGCAGCTTGGAAGGGTTAAGGACCTTC	CASSLEGLRTF
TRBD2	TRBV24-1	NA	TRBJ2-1	TGTGCCACCAGTGATACTGGACTAGCGGCGCCGGAGCAGTTCTTC	CATSDTGLAAPEQFF
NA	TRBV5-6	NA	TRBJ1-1	TGTGCCAGCAGCCCGGTAACAGGGCGGGGGACTGAAGCTTTCTTT	CASSPVTGRGTEAFF
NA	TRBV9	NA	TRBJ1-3	TGTGCCAGCAGCGTCAGACCTTCGACGAATTCCATATATTTT	CASSVRPSTNSIYF
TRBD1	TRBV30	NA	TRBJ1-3	TGTGCCTGGAGTAAAACAGGGGCCTTCTCTGGAAACACCATATATTTT	CAWSKTGAFSGNTIYF
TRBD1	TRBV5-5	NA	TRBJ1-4	TGTGCCAGCAGCTTGGGACAGGGGTTAGGGAATGAAAAACTGTTTTTT	CASSLGQGLGNEKLFF
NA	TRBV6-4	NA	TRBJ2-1	TGTGCCAGCAGTGCCGGCGGAGAGCCTTACAATGAGCAGTTCTTC	CASSAGGEPYNEQFF
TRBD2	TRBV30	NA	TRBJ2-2	TGTGCCTGGAGTGTTGTAGCGGGACAAGTCGGGGAGCTGTTTTTT	CAWSVVAGQVGELFF
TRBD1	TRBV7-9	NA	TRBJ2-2	TGTGCCAGCAGCTTAGGGGACAGTTACACCGGGGAGCTGTTTTTT	CASSLGDSYTGELFF
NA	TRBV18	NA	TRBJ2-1	TGTGCCAGCTCACCGCGAGAGAGCTCCTACAATGAGCAGTTCTTC	CASSPRESSYNEQFF
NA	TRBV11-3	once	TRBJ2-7	TGTGCCAGCAGCTTATCTTCGGACCCCCGAACGGACGAGCAGTACTTC	CASSLSSDPRTDEQYF
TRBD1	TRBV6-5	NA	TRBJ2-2	TGTGCCAGCAGTCAGGGGGCGGGCGGGGAGCTGTTTTTT	CASSQGAGGELFF
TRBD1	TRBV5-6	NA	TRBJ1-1	TGTGCCAGCAGCTTCCGGGACAGGGAGGGGACTGAAGCTTTCTTT	CASSFRDREGTEAFF
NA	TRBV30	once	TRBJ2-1	TGTGCCTCGGACAAGGGCCAGTTCAATGAGCAGTTCTTC	CASDKGQFNEQFF
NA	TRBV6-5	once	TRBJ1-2	TGTGCCAGCAGTTACTCTGGGCAGGGCGGATATGGCTACACCTTC	CASSYSGQGGYGYTF
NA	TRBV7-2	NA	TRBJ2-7	TGTGCCAGCAGCTTAGGTTCTGGTTCCTACGAGCAGTACTTC	CASSLGSGSYEQYF
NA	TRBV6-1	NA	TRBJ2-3	TGTGCCAGCAGTGATCCCGGGAGCACAGATACGCAGTATTTT	CASSDPGSTDTQYF
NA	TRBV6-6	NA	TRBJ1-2	TGTGCCAGCAGTTACGATGTAGCTAACTATGGCTACACCTTC	CASSYDVANYGYTF
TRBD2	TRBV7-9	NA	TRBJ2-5	TGTGCCAGCAGCTTTTATGGGCGGGGGGACATCGGAGAGACCCAGTACTTC	CASSFYGRGDIGETQYF